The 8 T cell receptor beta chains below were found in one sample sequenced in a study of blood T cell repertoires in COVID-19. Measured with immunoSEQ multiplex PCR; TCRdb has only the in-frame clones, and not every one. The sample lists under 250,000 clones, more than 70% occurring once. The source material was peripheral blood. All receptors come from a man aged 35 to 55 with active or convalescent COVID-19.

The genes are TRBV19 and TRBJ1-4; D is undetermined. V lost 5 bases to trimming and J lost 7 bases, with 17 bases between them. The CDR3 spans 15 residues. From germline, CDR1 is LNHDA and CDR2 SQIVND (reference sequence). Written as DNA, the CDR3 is TGTGCCAGTAGTCCACAGCAGTTCCCCGGTGAAAAACTGTTTTTT. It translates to CASSPQQFPGEKLFF.

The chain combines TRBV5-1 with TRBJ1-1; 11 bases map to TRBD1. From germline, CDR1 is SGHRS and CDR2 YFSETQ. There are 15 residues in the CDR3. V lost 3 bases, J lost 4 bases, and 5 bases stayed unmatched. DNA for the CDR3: TGCGCCAGCAGCTACGAGGGGACAGGGGGCACTGAAGCTTTCTTT. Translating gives CASSYEGTGGTEAFF. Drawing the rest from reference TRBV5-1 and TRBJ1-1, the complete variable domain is KAGVTQTPRYLIKTRGQQVTLSCSPISGHRSVSWYQQTPGQGLQFLFEYFSETQRNKGNFPGRFSGRQFSNSRSEMNVSTLELGDSALYLCASSYEGTGGTEAFFGQGTRLTVV.

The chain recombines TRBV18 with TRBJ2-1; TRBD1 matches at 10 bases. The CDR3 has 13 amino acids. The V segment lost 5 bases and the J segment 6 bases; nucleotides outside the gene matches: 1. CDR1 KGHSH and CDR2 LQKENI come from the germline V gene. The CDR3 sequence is CASSRDRGNEQFF. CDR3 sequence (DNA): TGTGCCAGCTCAAGGGACAGGGGCAATGAGCAGTTCTTC.

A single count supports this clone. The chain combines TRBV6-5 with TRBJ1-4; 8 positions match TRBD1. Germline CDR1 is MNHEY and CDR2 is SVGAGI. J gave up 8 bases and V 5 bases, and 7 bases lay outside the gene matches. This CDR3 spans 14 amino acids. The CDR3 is CASSTGQGREKLFF. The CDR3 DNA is TGTGCCAGCAGTACTGGACAGGGCCGAGAAAAACTGTTTTTT.

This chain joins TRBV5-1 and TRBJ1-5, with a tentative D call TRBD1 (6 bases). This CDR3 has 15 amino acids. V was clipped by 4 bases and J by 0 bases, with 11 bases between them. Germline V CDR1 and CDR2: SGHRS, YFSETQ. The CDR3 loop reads CASSMEGVSNQPQHF. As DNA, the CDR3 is TGCGCCAGCAGCATGGAGGGGGTTAGCAATCAGCCCCAGCATTTT.

The CDR3 DNA reads TGTGCCAGCACTCTTACAGGGTTTGATGGTGAGACCCAGTACTTC. Protein product: CASTLTGFDGETQYF. The chain carries TRBV2 and TRBJ2-5; tentative D call: TRBD1 (6 bases). CDR1 SNHLY and CDR2 FYNNEI come from the germline V gene. The CDR3 runs 15 residues. V shed 7 bases and J shed 5 bases, with 20 bases lying between them.

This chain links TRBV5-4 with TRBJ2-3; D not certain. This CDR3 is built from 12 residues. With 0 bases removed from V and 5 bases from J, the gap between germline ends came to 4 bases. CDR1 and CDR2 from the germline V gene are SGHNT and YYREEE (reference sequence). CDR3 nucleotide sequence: TGTGCCAGCAGCTTGGCGTTAGATACGCAGTATTTT. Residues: CASSLALDTQYF.

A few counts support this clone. Here the CDR3 DNA reads TGCGCCACTACGGCTAGCGGGGGCTACAATGAGCAGTTCTTC. Protein product: CATTASGGYNEQFF. The chain joins TRBV5-1 to TRBJ2-1, with 10 bases fitting TRBD2. The CDR3 covers 14 residues. Trimming cost V 9 bases and J 3 bases; bases outside gene matches: 6. The germline CDR1 and CDR2 sequences are SGHRS and YFSETQ.